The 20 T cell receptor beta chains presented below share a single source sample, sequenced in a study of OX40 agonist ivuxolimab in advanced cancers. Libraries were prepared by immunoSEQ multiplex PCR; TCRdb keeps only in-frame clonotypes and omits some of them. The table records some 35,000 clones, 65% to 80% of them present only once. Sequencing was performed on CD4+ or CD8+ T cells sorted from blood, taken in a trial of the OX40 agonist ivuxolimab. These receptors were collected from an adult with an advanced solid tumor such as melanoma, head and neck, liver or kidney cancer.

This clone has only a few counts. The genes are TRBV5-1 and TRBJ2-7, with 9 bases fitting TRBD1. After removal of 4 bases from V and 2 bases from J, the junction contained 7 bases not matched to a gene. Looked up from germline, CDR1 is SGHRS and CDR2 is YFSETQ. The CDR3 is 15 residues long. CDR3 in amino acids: CASSPSGQGTYEQYF. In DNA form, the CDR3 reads TGCGCCAGCAGCCCTTCGGGACAGGGCACCTACGAGCAGTACTTC.

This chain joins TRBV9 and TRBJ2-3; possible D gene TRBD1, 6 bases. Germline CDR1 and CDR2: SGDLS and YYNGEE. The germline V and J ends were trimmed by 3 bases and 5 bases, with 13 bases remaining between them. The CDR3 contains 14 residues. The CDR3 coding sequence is TGTGCCAGCAGCGGATCGCTAGGGGGAGATACGCAGTATTTT. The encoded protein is CASSGSLGGDTQYF.

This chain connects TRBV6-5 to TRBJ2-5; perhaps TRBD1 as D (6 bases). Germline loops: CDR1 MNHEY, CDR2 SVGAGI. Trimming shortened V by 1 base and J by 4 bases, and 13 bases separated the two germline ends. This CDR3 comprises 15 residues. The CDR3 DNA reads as TGTGCCAGCAGTTACTTGTCAGGGGTCGGAGAGACCCAGTACTTC. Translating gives CASSYLSGVGETQYF.

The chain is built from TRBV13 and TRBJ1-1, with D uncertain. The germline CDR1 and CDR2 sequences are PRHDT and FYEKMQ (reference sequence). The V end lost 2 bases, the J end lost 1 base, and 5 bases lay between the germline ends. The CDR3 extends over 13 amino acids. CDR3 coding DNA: TGTGCCAGCAGCTTAACCGGGAACACTGAAGCTTTCTTT. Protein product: CASSLTGNTEAFF.

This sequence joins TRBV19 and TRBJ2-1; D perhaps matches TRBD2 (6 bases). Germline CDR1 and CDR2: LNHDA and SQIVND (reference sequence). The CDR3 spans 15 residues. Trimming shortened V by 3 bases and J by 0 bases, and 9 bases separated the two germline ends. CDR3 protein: CASSIRGTSYNEQFF. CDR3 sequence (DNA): TGTGCCAGTAGTATCCGGGGGACCTCCTACAATGAGCAGTTCTTC.

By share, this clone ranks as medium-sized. The CDR3 sequence is CASSPGMYGNTIYF. The CDR3 DNA reads TGCGCCAGCAGTCCGGGAATGTACGGAAACACCATATATTTT. The chain joins TRBV5-1 to TRBJ1-3, with no clear D. The germline gives CDR1 SGHRS, CDR2 YFSETQ. This CDR3 is built from 14 residues. V dropped 5 bases and J dropped 4 bases, with 13 bases sitting between them.

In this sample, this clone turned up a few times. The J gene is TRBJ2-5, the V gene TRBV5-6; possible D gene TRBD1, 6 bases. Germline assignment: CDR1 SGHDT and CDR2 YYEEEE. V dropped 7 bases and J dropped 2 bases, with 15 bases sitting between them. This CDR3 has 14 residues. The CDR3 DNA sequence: TGTGCCAGCCATAAACGGACAGCACAAGAGACCCAGTACTTC. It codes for CASHKRTAQETQYF. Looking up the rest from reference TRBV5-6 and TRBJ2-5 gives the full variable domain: DAGVTQSPTHLIKTRGQQVTLRCSPKSGHDTVSWYQQALGQGPQFIFQYYEEEERQRGNFPDRFSGHQFPNYSSELNVNALLLGDSALYLCASHKRTAQETQYFGPGTRLLVL.

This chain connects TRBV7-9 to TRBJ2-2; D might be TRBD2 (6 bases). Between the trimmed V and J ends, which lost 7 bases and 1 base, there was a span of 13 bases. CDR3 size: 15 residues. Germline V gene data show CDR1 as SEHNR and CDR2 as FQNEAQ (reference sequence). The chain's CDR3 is CASKLGRGNTGELFF. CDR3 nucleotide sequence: TGTGCCAGCAAGCTTGGGCGGGGGAACACCGGGGAGCTGTTTTTT.

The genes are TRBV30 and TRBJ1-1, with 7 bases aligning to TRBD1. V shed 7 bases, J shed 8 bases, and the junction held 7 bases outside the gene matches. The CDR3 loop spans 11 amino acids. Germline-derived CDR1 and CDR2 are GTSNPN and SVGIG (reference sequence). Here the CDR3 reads CAFADRVEAFF. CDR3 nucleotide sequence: TGTGCCTTCGCCGACAGGGTCGAAGCTTTCTTT.

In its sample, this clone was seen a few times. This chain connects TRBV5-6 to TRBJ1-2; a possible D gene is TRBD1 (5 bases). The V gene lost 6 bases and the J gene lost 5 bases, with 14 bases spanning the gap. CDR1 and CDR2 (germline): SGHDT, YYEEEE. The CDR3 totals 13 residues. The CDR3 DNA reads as TGTGCCAGCACCCAGGGAGGAAGGTATGGCTACACCTTC. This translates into CASTQGGRYGYTF.

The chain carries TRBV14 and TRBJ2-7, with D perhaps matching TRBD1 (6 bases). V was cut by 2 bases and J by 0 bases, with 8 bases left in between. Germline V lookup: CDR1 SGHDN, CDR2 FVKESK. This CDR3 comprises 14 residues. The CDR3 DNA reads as TGTGCCAGCAGCCAATTCAGGGGCTCCTACGAGCAGTACTTC. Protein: CASSQFRGSYEQYF. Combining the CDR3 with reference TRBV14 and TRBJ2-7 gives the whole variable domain EAGVTQFPSHSVIEKGQTVTLRCDPISGHDNLYWYRRVMGKEIKFLLHFVKESKQDESGMPNNRFLAERTGGTYSTLKVQPAELEDSGVYFCASSQFRGSYEQYFGPGTRLTVT.

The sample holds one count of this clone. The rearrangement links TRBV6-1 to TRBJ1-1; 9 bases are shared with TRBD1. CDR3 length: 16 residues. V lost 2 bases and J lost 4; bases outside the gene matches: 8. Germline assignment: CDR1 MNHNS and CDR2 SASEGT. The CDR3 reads CASSEMGTGRVTEAFF. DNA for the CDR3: TGTGCCAGCAGTGAAATGGGGACAGGGAGAGTCACTGAAGCTTTCTTT.

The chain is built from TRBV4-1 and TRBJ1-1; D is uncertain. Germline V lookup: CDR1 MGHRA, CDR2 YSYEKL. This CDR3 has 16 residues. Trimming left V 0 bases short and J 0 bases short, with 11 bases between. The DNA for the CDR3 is TGCGCCAGCAGCCAAGAAGGCGGCGGAATGAACACTGAAGCTTTCTTT. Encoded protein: CASSQEGGGMNTEAFF.

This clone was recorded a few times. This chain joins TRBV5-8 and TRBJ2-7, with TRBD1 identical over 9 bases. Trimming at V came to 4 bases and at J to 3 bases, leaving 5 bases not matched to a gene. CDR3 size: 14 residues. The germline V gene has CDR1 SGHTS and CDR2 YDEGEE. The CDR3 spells CASSIRDRVYEQYF. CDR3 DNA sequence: TGTGCCAGCAGCATACGGGACAGGGTCTACGAGCAGTACTTC.

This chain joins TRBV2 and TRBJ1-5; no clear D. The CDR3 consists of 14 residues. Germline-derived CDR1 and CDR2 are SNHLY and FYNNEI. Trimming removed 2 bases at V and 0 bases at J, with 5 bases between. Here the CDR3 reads CASSEQHSNQPQHF. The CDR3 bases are TGTGCCAGCAGTGAACAGCATAGCAATCAGCCCCAGCATTTT.

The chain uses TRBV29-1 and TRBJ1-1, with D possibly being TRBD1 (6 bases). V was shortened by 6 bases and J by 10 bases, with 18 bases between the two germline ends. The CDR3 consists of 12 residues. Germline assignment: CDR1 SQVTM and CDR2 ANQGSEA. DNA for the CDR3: TGCAGCGTGGAGGGGGGAAGGATCGGAGCTTTCTTT. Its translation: CSVEGGRIGAFF.

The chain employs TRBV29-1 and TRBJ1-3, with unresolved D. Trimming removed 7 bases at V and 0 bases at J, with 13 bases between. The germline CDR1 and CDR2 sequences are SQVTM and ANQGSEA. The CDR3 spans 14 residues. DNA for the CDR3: TGCAGCGCAGCGACACTGTACTCTGGAAACACCATATATTTT. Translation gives CSAATLYSGNTIYF.

CDR3 protein: CASRQPGRLNSPLHF. Here the CDR3 DNA reads TGTGCCAGCAGACAGCCGGGACGTCTCAATTCACCCCTCCACTTT. The rearrangement uses TRBV6-5 and TRBJ1-6, with D maybe TRBD1 (5 bases). The CDR3 is 15 residues long. Trimming removed 6 bases at V and 7 bases at J, with 16 bases between. Germline-derived CDR1 and CDR2 are MNHEY and SVGAGI.

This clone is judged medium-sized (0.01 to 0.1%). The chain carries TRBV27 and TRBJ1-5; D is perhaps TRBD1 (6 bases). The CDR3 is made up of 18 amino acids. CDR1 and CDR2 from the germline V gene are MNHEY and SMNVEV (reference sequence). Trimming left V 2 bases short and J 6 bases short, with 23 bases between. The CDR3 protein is CASSLTGTYGFVGQPQHF. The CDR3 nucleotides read TGTGCCAGCAGTTTAACAGGGACCTATGGTTTTGTCGGTCAGCCCCAGCATTTT.

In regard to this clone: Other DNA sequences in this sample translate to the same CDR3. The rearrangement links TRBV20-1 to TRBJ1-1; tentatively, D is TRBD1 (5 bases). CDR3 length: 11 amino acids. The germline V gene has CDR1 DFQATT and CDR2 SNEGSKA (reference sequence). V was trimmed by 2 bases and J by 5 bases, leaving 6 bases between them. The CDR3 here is CSARPGTEAFF. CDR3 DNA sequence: TGCAGTGCTAGACCAGGGACTGAAGCTTTCTTT.